This T cell receptor beta chain was identified during a study of shared clonotypes between healthy human individuals. With regard to this clone: Its antigen is as yet unknown. Other DNA variants within this sample encode the same CDR3.

For every subset, genomic DNA was evenly distributed across several immunoSEQ plates. Profiling relied on immunoSEQ multiplex PCR, and the TCRdb table lists in-frame clones only, not all of them. The sample carries about 2.2 million clones, 93% recorded once. The V end lost 0 bases, the J end lost 0 bases, and 8 bases lay between the germline ends. This CDR3 is 14 amino acids long. The germline V gene encodes CDR1 GTSNPN and CDR2 SVGIG (reference sequence). Whole-study results and caveats: Though the depth was large, rarefaction showed that sorted-subset sequencing was incomplete.

Positively selected for CCR7, the CD45RO-negative cells used as naive CD8 cells excluded terminally differentiated effector memory CD45RA+ cells. Those who donated were healthy HIV-negative adults, with no recent acute infections or vaccinations reported. The TCR sequence derives from a man between 18 and 29 years old in good health. Some clones in this sample may be carry-over from other donors' samples. The rearrangement joins TRBV30 to TRBJ1-1; D possibly corresponds to TRBD1 (5 bases). The sample taken for sequencing was naive CD8+ T cells from PBMCs. Here the CDR3 reads CAWSVRQMNTEAFF. CDR3 nucleotides: TGTGCCTGGAGTGTAAGACAGATGAACACTGAAGCTTTCTTT.